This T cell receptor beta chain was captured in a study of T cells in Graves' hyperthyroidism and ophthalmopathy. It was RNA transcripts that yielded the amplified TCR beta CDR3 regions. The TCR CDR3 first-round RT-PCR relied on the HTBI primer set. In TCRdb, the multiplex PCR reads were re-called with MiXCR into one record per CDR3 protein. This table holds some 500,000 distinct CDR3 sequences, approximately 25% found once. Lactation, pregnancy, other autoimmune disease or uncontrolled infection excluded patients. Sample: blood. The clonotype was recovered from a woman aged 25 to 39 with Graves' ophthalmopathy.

As DNA, the CDR3 is TGTGCCAGCAGCAAAGGGGACAGGGATGGCTACACCTTC. This encodes CASSKGDRDGYTF. The chain links TRBV7-9 to TRBJ1-2; 9 positions match TRBD1. CDR1 and CDR2 from the germline V gene are SEHNR and FQNEAQ (reference sequence). This CDR3 is built from 13 residues. J was trimmed by 6 bases and V by 5 bases; bases with no gene match: 4. Complete variable domain (other parts from reference TRBV7-9 and TRBJ1-2): DTGVSQNPRHKITKRGQNVTFRCDPISEHNRLYWYRQTLGQGPEFLTYFQNEAQLEKSRLLSDRFSAERPKGSFSTLEIQRTEQGDSAMYLCASSKGDRDGYTFGSGTRLTVV.